This T cell receptor beta chain was found in a study of T cell responses to AZD1222 COVID-19 vaccine. This CDR3 region has 15 residues. V lost 6 bases and J lost 7; bases outside the gene matches: 8. Germline assignment: CDR1 SGHTA and CDR2 FQGTGA. Profiled with immunoSEQ multiplex PCR; TCRdb holds only in-frame clones, not every one. The sample holds some 130,000 clones, nearly 95% seen once. Comments on this clone: Its antigen remains unknown.

Findings of the study overall: CD4 TCRs covered the whole spike, strongest at regions 160-218 and 743-854. Spike-specific TCR breadth and depth were elevated following two AZD1222 doses. Only after the peak T cell response were repertoires sampled.

This chain links TRBV7-3 with TRBJ2-2, with 10 bases that match TRBD2. This sample comprised peripheral blood, obtained on day 0 of AZD1222 vaccination. The source of this sequence is an adult in good health. In DNA form, the CDR3 reads TGTGCCAGCAGTCTAGCGGGAGAGTCTAGCGGGGAGCTGTTTTTT. Translating gives CASSLAGESSGELFF.